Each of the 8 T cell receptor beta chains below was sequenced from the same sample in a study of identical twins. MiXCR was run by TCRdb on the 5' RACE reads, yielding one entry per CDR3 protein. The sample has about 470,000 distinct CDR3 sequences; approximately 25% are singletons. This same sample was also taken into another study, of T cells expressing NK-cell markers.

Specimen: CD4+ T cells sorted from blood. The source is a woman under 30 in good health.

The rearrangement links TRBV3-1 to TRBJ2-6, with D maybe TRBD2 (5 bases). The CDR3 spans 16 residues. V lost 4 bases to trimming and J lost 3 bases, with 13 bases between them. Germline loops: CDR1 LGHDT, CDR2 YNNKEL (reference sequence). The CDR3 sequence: CASSRQGLGGANVLTF. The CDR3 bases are TGTGCCAGCAGCCGTCAAGGACTTGGTGGGGCCAACGTCCTGACTTTC.

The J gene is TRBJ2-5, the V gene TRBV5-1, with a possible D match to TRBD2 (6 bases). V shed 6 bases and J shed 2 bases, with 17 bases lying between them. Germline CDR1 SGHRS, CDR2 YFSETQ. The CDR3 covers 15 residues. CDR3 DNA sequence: TGCGCCAGCACTTTCACGGGGGTCAATCAAGAGACCCAGTACTTC. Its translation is CASTFTGVNQETQYF. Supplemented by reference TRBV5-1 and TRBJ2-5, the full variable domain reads KAGVTQTPRYLIKTRGQQVTLSCSPISGHRSVSWYQQTPGQGLQFLFEYFSETQRNKGNFPGRFSGRQFSNSRSEMNVSTLELGDSALYLCASTFTGVNQETQYFGPGTRLLVL.

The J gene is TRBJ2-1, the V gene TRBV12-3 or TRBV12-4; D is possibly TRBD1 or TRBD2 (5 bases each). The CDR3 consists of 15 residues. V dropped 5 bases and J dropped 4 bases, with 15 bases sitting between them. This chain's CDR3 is CASSLPWGIYNEQFF. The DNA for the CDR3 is TGTGCCAGCAGTCTACCATGGGGGATTTACAATGAGCAGTTCTTC.

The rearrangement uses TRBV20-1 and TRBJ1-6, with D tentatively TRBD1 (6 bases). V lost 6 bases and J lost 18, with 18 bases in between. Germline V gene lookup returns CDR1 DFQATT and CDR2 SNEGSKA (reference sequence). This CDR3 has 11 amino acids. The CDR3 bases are TGCAGTGCCCGCCCGGGGGCCGAGCACCACTTT. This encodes CSARPGAEHHF.

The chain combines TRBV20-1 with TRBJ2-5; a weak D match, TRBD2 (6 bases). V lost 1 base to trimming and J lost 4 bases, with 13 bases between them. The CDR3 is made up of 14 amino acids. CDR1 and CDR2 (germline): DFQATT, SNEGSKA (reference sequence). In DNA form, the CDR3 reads TGCAGTGCTAGAGTACGGCGGGAACGAGAGACCCAGTACTTC. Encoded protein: CSARVRRERETQYF.

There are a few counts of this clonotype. The DNA of the CDR3 is TGTGCCAGCAGCTCCCGGGCCGTCTCCTACGAGCAGTACTTC. Translation gives CASSSRAVSYEQYF. The rearrangement links TRBV9 to TRBJ2-7; D is unresolved. Germline V gene lookup returns CDR1 SGDLS and CDR2 YYNGEE. The CDR3 contains 14 residues. V lost 4 bases to trimming and J lost 0 bases, with 11 bases between them.

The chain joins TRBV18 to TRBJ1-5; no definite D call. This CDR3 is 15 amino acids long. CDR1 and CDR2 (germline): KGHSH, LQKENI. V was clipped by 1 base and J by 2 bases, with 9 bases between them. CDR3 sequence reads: CASSPQGVGNQPQHF. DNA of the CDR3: TGTGCCAGCTCACCACAGGGAGTTGGCAATCAGCCCCAGCATTTT. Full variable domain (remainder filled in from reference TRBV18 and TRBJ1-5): NAGVMQNPRHLVRRRGQEARLRCSPMKGHSHVYWYRQLPEEGLKFMVYLQKENIIDESGMPKERFSAEFPKEGPSILRIQQVVRGDSAAYFCASSPQGVGNQPQHFGDGTRLSIL.

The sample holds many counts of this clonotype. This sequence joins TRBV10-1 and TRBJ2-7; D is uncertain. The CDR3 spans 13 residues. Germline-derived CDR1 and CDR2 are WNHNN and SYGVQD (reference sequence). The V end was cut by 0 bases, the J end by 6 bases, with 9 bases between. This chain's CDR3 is CASSESGRTEQYF. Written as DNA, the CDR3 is TGCGCCAGCAGTGAGTCTGGTCGAACCGAGCAGTACTTC.